A single sample gave rise to the 10 T cell receptor beta chains below, sequenced in a study of Tregs in tolerant kidney transplant recipients. Profiling relied on immunoSEQ multiplex PCR, and the TCRdb table lists in-frame clones only, not all of them. This table holds roughly 15,000 clones. The nonmyeloablative bone marrow transplants came from related graft donors, with transient mixed chimerism. Sequenced here: CD4+ T cells from blood (PBMCs), sampled 12 months after the transplant. These receptor sequences come from a human patient who received a combined kidney and bone marrow transplant. Certain T cells may be donor cells from the graft.

Worth noting for this clone: Read sequence stops 3 residues before the CDR3 end, and the germline J gene provides the missing end. The chain is built from TRBV20-1 and TRBJ2-3, with 10 bases matching TRBD1. In germline, CDR1 is DFQATT, CDR2 SNEGSKA (reference sequence). This CDR3 is 14 amino acids long. After removal of 6 bases from V and 5 bases from J, the junction contained 8 bases not matched to a gene. The CDR3 DNA, read in part, is TGCAGTGCGTACCGGGACAGGGGTCTAGATACG. It codes for CSAYRDRGLDT. In full, the CDR3 is CSAYRDRGLDTQYF.

Concerning this clone: The read terminates 3 residues before the CDR3 end, so the remaining end is supplied by the germline J gene. The rearrangement links TRBV10-3 to TRBJ2-2; D not resolved. V was shortened by 7 bases and J by 7 bases, with 7 bases between the two germline ends. The CDR3 has 11 residues. Germline lookup yields CDR1 ENHRY and CDR2 SYGVKD. The DNA read from the CDR3 is TGTGCCATCAAGGGCATCGGGGAG. It codes for CAIKGIGE. The complete CDR3 reads CAIKGIGELFF.

For this clone: The DNA ends 3 residues before the CDR3 does, and the rest of the CDR3 is filled in from the germline J gene. V usage is TRBV2 and J usage is TRBJ2-5; TRBD1 matches at 9 bases. Germline CDR1 is SNHLY and CDR2 is FYNNEI. The V gene end was trimmed by 5 bases and the J gene end by 5 bases; junction bases not matched to a gene: 9. The CDR3 length is 15 residues. The DNA read from the CDR3 is TGTGCCAGCAGTCGGACAGGGGCCCTGGGGGAGACC. Protein: CASSRTGALGET. The complete CDR3 sequence is CASSRTGALGETQYF.

Remarks on this clone: The CDR3 extends 3 residues past the end of the read, so its final part is completed from the germline J gene. The chain carries TRBV12-3 or TRBV12-4 and TRBJ2-2, with TRBD2 identical over 7 bases. J lost 0 bases, V lost 2 bases, and 3 bases had no gene match. The CDR3 extends over 16 amino acids. CDR3 protein: CASSLWGGANTGELFF. CDR3 DNA, as far as it was read: TGTGCCAGCAGTTTATGGGGGGGGGCGAACACCGGGGAG.

In regard to this clone: The read ends 3 residues early relative to the CDR3; the germline J gene fills the gap. This chain joins TRBV28 and TRBJ1-2, with a tentative D call TRBD1 (5 bases). CDR3 length: 12 residues. CDR1 is MDHEN and CDR2 is SYDVKM in the germline V gene. The CDR3 protein is CASNRWGLGYTF. The CDR3 bases that were read are TGTGCCAGCAATCGGTGGGGCTTAGGC.

Regarding this clone: The sequenced fragment ends 3 residues before the CDR3 boundary, so the rest is inferred from the germline J gene. The J gene is TRBJ1-6, the V gene TRBV20-1, with D unclear. The V and J ends lost 6 bases and 7 bases respectively, with 13 bases between them. The CDR3 extends over 13 amino acids. CDR1 and CDR2 (germline): DFQATT, SNEGSKA (reference sequence). The CDR3 region is CSASEDWNSPLHF. Partial CDR3 DNA: TGCAGTGCAAGTGAGGACTGGAATTCACCC.

Concerning this clone: Read sequence stops 3 residues before the CDR3 end, and the germline J gene provides the missing end. The rearrangement joins TRBV20-1 to TRBJ1-5; the D gene is possibly TRBD1 (6 bases). The V end was cut by 2 bases, the J end by 6 bases, with 20 bases between. Looked up from germline, CDR1 is DFQATT and CDR2 is SNEGSKA (reference sequence). The CDR3 loop spans 16 amino acids. The CDR3 protein is CSARRPQGTSRQPQHF. Incomplete CDR3 DNA: TGCAGTGCTAGAAGACCTCAGGGGACGAGTCGTCAGCCC.

In the case of this clone: The CDR3 goes on 3 residues after the read ends, and that part is filled in from the germline J gene. The chain recombines TRBV28 with TRBJ1-2; the match to TRBD1 covers 9 bases. Germline V gene lookup returns CDR1 MDHEN and CDR2 SYDVKM. The CDR3 covers 14 residues. The DNA read from the CDR3 is TGTGCCAGCAGTTCAGGGACAGGGAAATCCGGC. Encoded protein: CASSSGTGKSG. The complete CDR3 reads CASSSGTGKSGYTF.

According to its frequency, this clone is medium-sized. Incomplete CDR3 DNA: TGCGCCAGCAGCCAGGACCCCTCTGGACAGTTTAACTATGGC. Its protein product is CASSQDPSGQFNYG. The whole CDR3 sequence reads CASSQDPSGQFNYGYTF. The chain is built from TRBV4-1 and TRBJ1-2, with D maybe TRBD1 (6 bases). The CDR3 end is not reached by the read, which stops 3 residues before it; the germline J gene fills it in. Trimming removed 3 bases from V and 1 base from J, with 18 bases in between. This CDR3 spans 17 amino acids. Germline V gene lookup returns CDR1 MGHRA and CDR2 YSYEKL.

As to this clone: The read ends 3 residues before the CDR3 terminus; that terminus is restored from the germline J gene. This chain links TRBV7-9 with TRBJ1-1; tentative D call: TRBD1 (5 bases). The germline V gene encodes CDR1 SEHNR and CDR2 FQNEAQ (reference sequence). The CDR3 spans 14 residues. The V gene lost 5 bases and the J gene lost 1 base, with 11 bases spanning the gap. The CDR3 sequence: CASSPPGQNTEAFF. The CDR3 DNA, read in part, is TGTGCCAGCAGCCCCCCAGGACAGAACACTGAA. The variable domain in full, with the rest retrieved from reference TRBV7-9 and TRBJ1-1, is DTGVSQNPRHKITKRGQNVTFRCDPISEHNRLYWYRQTLGQGPEFLTYFQNEAQLEKSRLLSDRFSAERPKGSFSTLEIQRTEQGDSAMYLCASSPPGQNTEAFFGQGTRLTVV.